These 18 T cell receptor beta chains originate from one sample sequenced in a study of CD8+ T cells in alopecia areata (dated by TCRdb to 2017 to 2018). Pooled mouse cutaneous lymph node cells were stained for CD4, CD8alpha, NKG2D, NKG2ACE and other markers, then sorted on a BD Influx. The library was built by means of the immunoSEQ multiplex PCR assay. RNA was extracted from all samples and reverse transcribed into cDNA, which served as template for TCR sequencing. This is the immuneACCESS table as TCRdb keeps it, with only in-frame sequences that have V and J called. A part of the clones is gone; compared with another copy, unresolved V genes explain less than half, and the rest is unexplained. The sample comprises 250,000 or so clones, and every one was counted more than once. Of the sample, 1.2% is held by the ten largest clones. The sequenced sample consisted of CD4+ T cells sorted from a lymph node. These receptors were taken from a C3H/HeJ mouse with alopecia areata. This strain possesses the MHC haplotype H2-k.

This clone was counted a few times. The germline and genes are mouse ones. CDR3 amino acids: CASSDFGQNTGQLYF. The sequenced part of the CDR3 DNA is TGTGCCAGCAGTGATTTTGGACAGAACACCGGG. The chain couples TRBV13-3 to TRBJ2-2, with a tentative D call TRBD1 (6 bases). The read stops 4 residues short of the end of the CDR3; the missing end is completed from the germline J gene. In germline, CDR1 is NNHDY, CDR2 SYVADS. Trimming left V 1 base short and J 2 bases short, with 9 bases between. The CDR3 contains 15 residues.

The table lists this clone with a few counts. Mouse gene names and germline throughout. The CDR3 goes on 4 residues after the read ends, and that part is filled in from the germline J gene. Different DNA sequences within this sample yield the same CDR3. This chain uses TRBV13-1 with TRBJ2-1; weak D call: TRBD1 (5 bases). The CDR3 has 14 residues. Trimming took 0 bases from V and 4 from J, leaving 8 bases between them. Germline V gene sequence: CDR1 NSHNY, CDR2 SYGAGN. The CDR3 loop is CASSDAEGYAEQFF. The covered CDR3 bases are TGTGCCAGCAGTGATGCCGAGGGGTATGCT.

The sample holds a few counts of this clone. The gene symbols are mouse symbols. The read is 3 residues too short to cover the CDR3 end, so that end is filled in from the germline J gene. The chain carries TRBV13-3 and TRBJ1-6; 9 positions match TRBD1. TRBJ1-6 is classed as an ORF, of uncertain function. The CDR3 runs 16 residues. With V trimmed by 4 bases and J by 3 bases, 5 bases remained unmatched. Germline CDR1 and CDR2: NNHDY and SYVADS. CDR3 bases read: TGTGCCAGCAGTTTGACAGGGGGGGTCTATAATTCGCCC. It yields the protein CASSLTGGVYNSP. From start to end, the CDR3 is CASSLTGGVYNSPLYF.

Points on this clone: Genes here carry mouse names. The read gets to within 4 residues of the CDR3 end, and the germline J gene fills in the rest. The sample has other DNA sequences that encode this CDR3 too. The gene calls are TRBV5 and TRBJ2-7; a possible D gene is TRBD2 (6 bases). Germline V gene data show CDR1 as LGHNA and CDR2 as YNLKQL (reference sequence). CDR3 length: 13 residues. Partial CDR3 DNA: TGTGCCAGCAGCCAAGATCGGGGGGAT. As protein: CASSQDRGD. The full CDR3 is CASSQDRGDEQYF.

Concerning this clone: Gene names denote mouse genes. This CDR3 reads CASSDVGTGGQNTLYF. Partial CDR3 DNA: TGTGCCAGCAGTGATGTCGGGACAGGGGGTCAAAAC. The chain couples TRBV13-1 to TRBJ2-4; 10 bases align to TRBD1. The read halts 4 residues ahead of the CDR3 end, with the missing end drawn from the germline J gene. Germline V lookup: CDR1 NSHNY, CDR2 SYGAGN. The CDR3 loop spans 16 amino acids. V dropped 0 bases and J dropped 1; count of bases not matched to a gene: 2.

This clone was picked up a small number of times. Mouse germline and gene names are used. The read gets to within 4 residues of the CDR3 end, and the germline J gene fills in the rest. Additional DNA sequences in this sample encode the identical CDR3. The V call is TRBV13-1, the J call TRBJ2-5; D might be TRBD1 (7 bases). Germline V lookup: CDR1 NSHNY, CDR2 SYGAGN. There are 14 residues in the CDR3. The CDR3: CASSDVRGRDTQYF. Incomplete CDR3 DNA: TGTGCCAGCAGTGATGTAAGGGGGCGAGAC.

This clone was detected only a few times. Here the gene names and germline are mouse. The CDR3 end is not reached by the read, which stops 3 residues before it; the germline J gene fills it in. The rearrangement joins TRBV1 to TRBJ1-6, with D uncertain. TRBJ1-6 is an ORF, with its function uncertain. CDR3 length equals 15 residues. Deletions cut 3 bases from V and 3 bases from J, with 9 bases between. CDR1 and CDR2 (germline): NSQYPW, LRSPGD (reference sequence). Partial CDR3 DNA: TGCACCTGCAGTGCTCAGCAAATCTATAATTCGCCC. It yields the protein CTCSAQQIYNSP. The complete CDR3 protein is CTCSAQQIYNSPLYF.

This clone has more than one count but fewer than ten. These gene names are mouse names. Coverage ceases 4 residues before the CDR3 finishes, and the germline J gene fills in the end. V and J are TRBV5 and TRBJ2-1, with 8 nucleotides matching TRBD2. There are 14 residues in the CDR3. Germline V gene sequence: CDR1 LGHNA, CDR2 YNLKQL (reference sequence). The V gene end was trimmed by 3 bases and the J gene end by 3 bases; junction bases not matched to a gene: 1. The CDR3: CASSHWGAYAEQFF. Partial CDR3 DNA: TGTGCCAGCAGCCACTGGGGGGCCTATGCT.

Comments on this clone: Gene and germline names: mouse. The read ends 4 residues early relative to the CDR3; the germline J gene fills the gap. Other DNA sequences in this specimen translate into the identical CDR3. The chain joins TRBV13-1 to TRBJ2-3; no clear D gene. V shed 5 bases and J shed 0 bases, with 7 bases lying between them. Germline V gene sequence: CDR1 NSHNY, CDR2 SYGAGN. The length of the CDR3 is 13 residues. Incomplete CDR3 DNA: TGTGCCAGCAGACAGTCTAGTGCAGAA. Its translation is CASRQSSAE. The whole CDR3 protein is CASRQSSAETLYF.

This clone was observed a few times. Mouse gene names apply. Coverage ceases 4 residues before the CDR3 finishes, and the germline J gene fills in the end. The chain couples TRBV5 to TRBJ2-1; weak D call: TRBD1 (6 bases). From germline, CDR1 is LGHNA and CDR2 YNLKQL (reference sequence). CDR3 length: 13 amino acids. The CDR3 bases that were read are TGTGCCAGCAGCCAAGACCAGGGGGCT. The encoded protein is CASSQDQGA. The whole CDR3 region reads CASSQDQGAEQFF.

A remark on this clone: The listed genes are named as in mouse. The read terminates 4 residues before the CDR3 end, so the remaining end is supplied by the germline J gene. The chain employs TRBV13-1 and TRBJ1-1; 8 positions agree with TRBD1. This CDR3 is built from 12 residues. Looked up from germline, CDR1 is NSHNY and CDR2 is SYGAGN. CDR3 bases read: TGTGCCAGCAGCGGGGACAGGAAA. Translation: CASSGDRK. The full CDR3 protein is CASSGDRKEVFF.

Details on this clone: The listed genes are named as in mouse. Read coverage stops 4 residues before the CDR3 terminus; the germline J gene supplies the remainder. This sequence joins TRBV1 and TRBJ2-1, with 7 bases matching TRBD1. The germline gives CDR1 NSQYPW, CDR2 LRSPGD (reference sequence). V was clipped by 3 bases and J by 2 bases; unmatched bases: 10. This CDR3 spans 17 amino acids. CDR3 protein: CTCSAPRDSPYYAEQFF. The sequenced CDR3 bases are TGCACCTGCAGTGCCCCCCGGGACAGCCCCTACTATGCT. Full variable domain (outside the CDR3, taken from reference TRBV1 and TRBJ2-1): VTLLEQNPRWRLVPRGQAVNLRCILKNSQYPWMSWYQQDLQKQLQWLFTLRSPGDKEVKSLPGADYLATRVTDTELRLQVANMSQGRTLYCTCSAPRDSPYYAEQFFGPGTRLTVL.

In its sample, this clone was seen a few times. Gene names and germline match the mouse. The missing CDR3 end, 4 residues past where the read stops, is filled in from the germline J gene. Other DNA sequences from this sample encode an identical CDR3 as well. The V call is TRBV1, the J call TRBJ2-5; D is possibly TRBD1 (5 bases). CDR3 size: 13 residues. Germline CDR1 and CDR2: NSQYPW and LRSPGD (reference sequence). The CDR3 sequence: CTCSGTSKDTQYF. Incomplete CDR3 DNA: TGCACCTGCAGTGGGACATCTAAAGAC.

Remarks on this clone: The gene names here belong to mouse. The covered CDR3 bases are TGTGCCAGCAGGATCGGGACTGGGAACTATGCT. Protein: CASRIGTGNYA. The entire CDR3 is CASRIGTGNYAEQFF. The gene calls are TRBV13-1 and TRBJ2-1, with 9 bases that match TRBD2. The read gets to within 4 residues of the CDR3 end, and the germline J gene fills in the rest. After removal of 5 bases from V and 1 base from J, the junction contained 4 bases not matched to a gene. CDR1 and CDR2 (germline): NSHNY, SYGAGN. The CDR3 sequence is 15 residues long.

Worth noting for this clone: Genes here carry mouse names. The CDR3 end falls 4 residues outside the read, so it is completed with the germline J gene. The rearrangement uses TRBV13-2 and TRBJ2-7; D is unresolved. This CDR3 has 12 amino acids. Germline CDR1 NNHNN, CDR2 SYGAGS (reference sequence). CDR3 bases read: TGTGCCAGCGGTGATCACAAATAT. It specifies CASGDHKY. The full CDR3 reads CASGDHKYEQYF.

With respect to this clone: The genes and germline here are from mouse. The read ends 4 residues early relative to the CDR3; the germline J gene fills the gap. This chain joins TRBV1 and TRBJ2-5, with 8 bases matching TRBD1. Germline-derived CDR1 and CDR2 are NSQYPW and LRSPGD (reference sequence). The CDR3 sequence is 14 residues long. The V gene end was trimmed by 4 bases and the J gene end by 3 bases; junction bases not matched to a gene: 3. The sequenced CDR3 bases are TGCACCTGCAGTGAGACAGGGGATCAAGAC. Amino acid sequence: CTCSETGDQD. The whole CDR3 sequence reads CTCSETGDQDTQYF.

Turning to this clone: Mouse germline and gene names are used. The CDR3 end falls 4 residues outside the read, so it is completed with the germline J gene. Additional DNA sequences in this sample encode the identical CDR3. J is TRBJ1-1 and V is TRBV13-1; D unclear. Trimming shortened V by 4 bases and J by 0 bases, and 4 bases separated the two germline ends. Germline V CDR1 and CDR2: NSHNY, SYGAGN. The CDR3 has 12 residues. The CDR3 loop reads CASSRQNTEVFF. Partial CDR3 DNA: TGTGCCAGCAGTCGACAGAACACA.

This clone was detected only a few times. Gene names are mouse gene names. The read halts 4 residues ahead of the CDR3 end, with the missing end drawn from the germline J gene. The chain couples TRBV13-1 to TRBJ2-1, with TRBD2 matching over 7 bases. The CDR3 has 15 residues. Germline V CDR1 and CDR2: NSHNY, SYGAGN. The CDR3 sequence: CASSDAGGGEAEQFF. The sequenced CDR3 bases are TGTGCCAGCAGTGATGCCGGCGGGGGGGAAGCT.